The 27 T cell receptor beta chains presented below share a single source sample, sequenced in a study of blood T cell repertoires in COVID-19. The data were produced by immunoSEQ multiplex PCR, yet TCRdb's version contains in-frame clones alone and is incomplete. This table has 230,000 or so clones, about 88% appearing once. The sequencing input was PBMCs or T cells enriched from blood (not recorded which). These receptors came from a woman in her 30s who had recovered from COVID-19.

The chain uses TRBV6-5 and TRBJ2-2, with 7 positions matching TRBD1. The CDR3 runs to 15 residues. The germline gives CDR1 MNHEY, CDR2 SVGAGI. Unmatched junction bases numbered 5, after V lost 6 bases and J lost 1 base. In DNA, the CDR3 is TGTGCCAGCAGCCAGGACAGGAGGAACACCGGGGAGCTGTTTTTT. This gives the protein CASSQDRRNTGELFF.

The CDR3 sequence: CASSPPRGSSYNEQFF. The CDR3 bases are TGTGCCAGCTCACCACCGCGGGGTTCGTCCTACAATGAGCAGTTCTTC. The V and J genes are TRBV18 and TRBJ2-1, with D maybe TRBD2 (6 bases). The CDR3 has 16 amino acids. Trimming removed 0 bases from V and 1 base from J, with 10 bases in between. Germline V lookup: CDR1 KGHSH, CDR2 LQKENI.

This clone was detected only once. The chain is built from TRBV3-1 (or the pseudogene TRBV3-2) and TRBJ2-1; 13 nucleotides match TRBD2. Germline lookup yields CDR1 LGHDT and CDR2 YNNKEL (reference sequence). V trimming: 0 bases; J trimming: 6 bases; junction bases outside the gene matches: 5. This CDR3 region has 17 residues. CDR3 sequence (DNA): TGTGCCAGCAGCCAAGATAAAGGACTAGCGGGGGTCAATGAGCAGTTCTTC. Translated, it gives CASSQDKGLAGVNEQFF.

This chain joins TRBV19 and TRBJ2-3, with TRBD2 matching over 12 bases. Per the germline V gene, CDR1 is LNHDA and CDR2 is SQIVND (reference sequence). Trimming cost V 5 bases and J 10 bases; bases outside gene matches: 10. CDR3 size: 15 residues. DNA for the CDR3: TGTGCCAGTAGTCAGGGGACTAGCGGGTCCTCCCCGCAGTATTTT. Translating gives CASSQGTSGSSPQYF.

V is TRBV3-1 (or the pseudogene TRBV3-2) and J is TRBJ1-4, with D possibly being TRBD1 (5 bases). From germline, CDR1 is LGHDT and CDR2 YNNKEL (reference sequence). CDR3 size: 14 residues. The V gene lost 3 bases and the J gene lost 4 bases, with 9 bases spanning the gap. CDR3 bases: TGTGCCAGCAGCCAGACAGAAAGTAATGAAAAACTGTTTTTT. Translating it yields CASSQTESNEKLFF.

V gene TRBV7-9 combines with J gene TRBJ1-2, with 10 bases identical to TRBD1. The germline V gene has CDR1 SEHNR and CDR2 FQNEAQ (reference sequence). CDR3 length: 14 amino acids. J was trimmed by 7 bases and V by 3 bases; bases with no gene match: 5. The CDR3 sequence: CASSFLGQGFGYTF. CDR3 sequence (DNA): TGTGCCAGCAGCTTCCTGGGACAGGGGTTTGGCTACACCTTC.

V is TRBV7-9 and J is TRBJ1-5, with 7 nucleotides matching TRBD1. This CDR3 region has 14 residues. From germline, CDR1 is SEHNR and CDR2 FQNEAQ (reference sequence). The trim removed 3 bases at V and 3 bases at J, leaving 2 bases unmatched. This chain's CDR3 is CASSFTGDNQPQHF. The DNA for the CDR3 is TGTGCCAGCAGCTTCACAGGGGACAATCAGCCCCAGCATTTT.

The gene calls are TRBV3-1 (or the pseudogene TRBV3-2) and TRBJ1-2; 7 bases are shared with TRBD1. This CDR3 is 13 amino acids long. Per germline, CDR1 LGHDT and CDR2 YNNKEL (reference sequence). V dropped 4 bases and J dropped 5; count of bases not matched to a gene: 4. The CDR3 loop is CASSPGTAYGYTF. The CDR3 nucleotides read TGTGCCAGCAGCCCCGGGACAGCGTATGGCTACACCTTC.

This sequence joins TRBV7-9 and TRBJ2-7; 8 nucleotides line up with TRBD2. Germline CDR1 and CDR2: SEHNR and FQNEAQ (reference sequence). V shed 7 bases, J shed 2 bases, and the junction held 13 bases outside the gene matches. The length of the CDR3 is 16 residues. CDR3 DNA sequence: TGTGCCAGCACCCCCCGGAGGAGCGGGGGAACCTACGAGCAGTACTTC. Amino acids: CASTPRRSGGTYEQYF.

Concerning this clone: The same CDR3 can be traced to other DNA sequences in this sample. The rearrangement joins TRBV4-3 to TRBJ2-7; 8 bases align to TRBD1. The CDR3 runs 14 residues. Germline loops: CDR1 LGHNA, CDR2 YSLEER. V lost 0 bases and J lost 4; bases outside the gene matches: 2. Written as DNA, the CDR3 is TGCGCCAGCAGCCAAGATCGGGACAGGTACGAGCAGTACTTC. It translates to CASSQDRDRYEQYF.

This clone has a handful of counts. This chain uses TRBV5-4 with TRBJ2-3; 8 nucleotides align to TRBD2. This CDR3 has 13 amino acids. V was clipped by 4 bases and J by 6 bases; unmatched bases: 4. CDR1 SGHNT and CDR2 YYREEE come from the germline V gene (reference sequence). DNA for the CDR3: TGTGCCAGCAGCGCGGGGGGTGGTGATACGCAGTATTTT. Its protein product is CASSAGGGDTQYF. The whole variable domain, filled in from reference TRBV5-4 and TRBJ2-3, reads ETGVTQSPTHLIKTRGQQVTLRCSSQSGHNTVSWYQQALGQGPQFIFQYYREEENGRGNFPPRFSGLQFPNYSSELNVNALELDDSALYLCASSAGGGDTQYFGPGTRLTVL.

The V gene is TRBV24-1, the J gene TRBJ1-3; 7 bases fit TRBD1. Germline assignment: CDR1 KGHDR and CDR2 SFDVKD. The CDR3 loop spans 15 amino acids. The V gene end was trimmed by 8 bases and the J gene end by 3 bases; junction bases not matched to a gene: 9. The CDR3 DNA sequence: TGTGCCACCACCCCACAGGGGTTTATTGGAAACACCATATATTTT. Translated: CATTPQGFIGNTIYF.

The chain links TRBV6-1 to TRBJ2-7; 13 nucleotides align to TRBD2. Germline V lookup: CDR1 MNHNS, CDR2 SASEGT. V dropped 3 bases and J dropped 1; count of bases not matched to a gene: 6. The CDR3 extends over 17 amino acids. CDR3: CASSDGLAGDTSYEQYF. The CDR3 DNA sequence: TGTGCCAGCAGTGATGGACTAGCGGGGGATACGTCCTACGAGCAGTACTTC.

V and J are TRBV10-2 and TRBJ1-1; D is unresolved. Germline CDR1 reads WSHSY; CDR2 reads SAAADI. Between the trimmed V and J ends, which lost 5 bases and 6 bases, there was a span of 7 bases. The CDR3 is made up of 11 amino acids. Here the CDR3 reads CASSNYAEAFF. The CDR3 DNA is TGCGCCAGCAGTAATTATGCTGAAGCTTTCTTT.

The DNA of the CDR3 is TGTGCCAGCTCACCGACCCCGAACAGGGGTTATGGCTACACCTTC. Translated, it gives CASSPTPNRGYGYTF. J is TRBJ1-2 and V is TRBV18; TRBD1 aligns across 7 bases. The CDR3 contains 15 residues. With V trimmed by 3 bases and J by 5 bases, 9 bases remained unmatched. CDR1 and CDR2 from the germline V gene are KGHSH and LQKENI. Supplemented by reference TRBV18 and TRBJ1-2, the full variable domain reads NAGVMQNPRHLVRRRGQEARLRCSPMKGHSHVYWYRQLPEEGLKFMVYLQKENIIDESGMPKERFSAEFPKEGPSILRIQQVVRGDSAAYFCASSPTPNRGYGYTFGSGTRLTVV.

This clone appeared once. The V gene is TRBV27, the J gene TRBJ1-1; D not resolved. V was trimmed by 5 bases and J by 3 bases, leaving 16 bases between them. This CDR3 spans 15 amino acids. In germline, CDR1 is MNHEY, CDR2 SMNVEV (reference sequence). The CDR3 protein is CASSRRPGFDTEAFF. CDR3 sequence (DNA): TGTGCCAGCAGTAGGCGCCCGGGATTTGACACTGAAGCTTTCTTT.

J is TRBJ2-3 and V is TRBV12-5; D possibly corresponds to TRBD2 (6 bases). From germline, CDR1 is LGHNT and CDR2 FRNRAP. V lost 0 bases to trimming and J lost 4 bases, with 14 bases between them. This CDR3 has 16 amino acids. CDR3 in amino acids: CASGLVQAREADTQYF. The CDR3 DNA follows: TGTGCTAGTGGTTTGGTACAAGCTAGGGAGGCAGATACGCAGTATTTT.

The chain links TRBV3-1 (or the pseudogene TRBV3-2) to TRBJ2-7; 8 nucleotides line up with TRBD2. Germline V CDR1 and CDR2: LGHDT, YNNKEL (reference sequence). CDR3 length equals 15 residues. V trimming: 3 bases; J trimming: 5 bases; junction bases outside the gene matches: 9. CDR3 DNA: TGTGCCAGCAGCCAGTCCGGGACTAGGATCCACGAGCAGTACTTC. Translating it yields CASSQSGTRIHEQYF.

The rearrangement links TRBV7-2 to TRBJ2-3, with 7 bases fitting TRBD2. Looked up from germline, CDR1 is SGHTA and CDR2 is FQGNSA. The CDR3 loop spans 16 amino acids. V shed 2 bases, J shed 2 bases, and the junction held 7 bases outside the gene matches. DNA of the CDR3: TGTGCCAGCAGCTTATCCGGGACTACCAACACAGATACGCAGTATTTT. Translating gives CASSLSGTTNTDTQYF.

The rearrangement uses TRBV6-5 and TRBJ1-6; 7 bases match TRBD1. CDR1 is MNHEY, CDR2 SVGAGI, per germline. The ends lost 8 bases at V and 10 bases at J; junction bases unmatched: 5. This CDR3 is 12 amino acids long. As DNA, the CDR3 is TGTGCCAGCCTGACAGGGATCTCACCCCTCCACTTT. It translates to CASLTGISPLHF.

The chain has TRBV7-9 and TRBJ1-3, with D hard to call. Germline V gene lookup returns CDR1 SEHNR and CDR2 FQNEAQ (reference sequence). The V gene lost 5 bases and the J gene lost 0 bases, with 11 bases spanning the gap. The CDR3 has 15 residues. Written as DNA, the CDR3 is TGTGCCAGCAGCGTACTAAGAATCTCTGGAAACACCATATATTTT. This sequence encodes CASSVLRISGNTIYF.

This rearrangement joins TRBV6-4 to TRBJ2-1; D might be TRBD2 (6 bases). CDR3 size: 16 residues. V lost 2 bases and J 4 bases, leaving 15 bases between the germline ends. CDR1 MRHNA and CDR2 SNTAGT come from the germline V gene. The DNA of the CDR3 is TGTGCCAGCAGTGACCGAGGGGCGGCGGGGTACAATGAGCAGTTCTTC. This sequence encodes CASSDRGAAGYNEQFF.

This clone was seen a few times. The chain links TRBV5-4 to TRBJ2-3; possibly TRBD2 for D (6 bases). Germline V gene data show CDR1 as SGHNT and CDR2 as YYREEE (reference sequence). The CDR3 covers 16 residues. Trimming removed 0 bases from V and 3 bases from J, with 14 bases in between. CDR3 sequence (DNA): TGTGCCAGCAGCTTGGAACGCAGGGAGGCAACAGATACGCAGTATTTT. Translating it yields CASSLERREATDTQYF.

The J gene is TRBJ2-5, the V gene TRBV18; 10 bases are shared with TRBD1. This CDR3 is built from 14 residues. V trimming: 8 bases; J trimming: 5 bases; junction bases outside the gene matches: 8. Germline CDR1 and CDR2: KGHSH and LQKENI. CDR3 loop: CASTPGQGVETQYF. Written as DNA, the CDR3 is TGTGCCAGCACTCCTGGACAGGGGGTCGAGACCCAGTACTTC.

The V gene is TRBV7-2, the J gene TRBJ2-2, with a tentative D call TRBD1 (6 bases). Trimming shortened V by 3 bases and J by 1 base, and 9 bases separated the two germline ends. The germline V gene has CDR1 SGHTA and CDR2 FQGNSA. CDR3 length equals 15 residues. The CDR3 nucleotides are TGTGCCAGCAGCTTGGAGACAGGGAACACCGGGGAGCTGTTTTTT. Encoded protein: CASSLETGNTGELFF.

The J gene is TRBJ1-2, the V gene TRBV19, with 7 bases identical to TRBD1. V dropped 7 bases and J dropped 6; count of bases not matched to a gene: 11. CDR1 is LNHDA, CDR2 SQIVND, per germline (reference sequence). CDR3 length equals 14 residues. The CDR3 sequence: CASKSQGVFNGYTF. The CDR3 DNA is TGTGCCAGTAAGAGCCAGGGGGTTTTTAATGGCTACACCTTC.

This chain links TRBV2 with TRBJ2-1, with 8 bases aligning to TRBD2. Germline values: CDR1 SNHLY, CDR2 FYNNEI. CDR3 length: 13 amino acids. V shed 7 bases and J 10 bases; nucleotides not matched to a gene: 9. DNA of the CDR3: TGTGCCAGCACCGGGGGGGTAGCTAGGGAGCAGTTCTTC. This gives the protein CASTGGVAREQFF.